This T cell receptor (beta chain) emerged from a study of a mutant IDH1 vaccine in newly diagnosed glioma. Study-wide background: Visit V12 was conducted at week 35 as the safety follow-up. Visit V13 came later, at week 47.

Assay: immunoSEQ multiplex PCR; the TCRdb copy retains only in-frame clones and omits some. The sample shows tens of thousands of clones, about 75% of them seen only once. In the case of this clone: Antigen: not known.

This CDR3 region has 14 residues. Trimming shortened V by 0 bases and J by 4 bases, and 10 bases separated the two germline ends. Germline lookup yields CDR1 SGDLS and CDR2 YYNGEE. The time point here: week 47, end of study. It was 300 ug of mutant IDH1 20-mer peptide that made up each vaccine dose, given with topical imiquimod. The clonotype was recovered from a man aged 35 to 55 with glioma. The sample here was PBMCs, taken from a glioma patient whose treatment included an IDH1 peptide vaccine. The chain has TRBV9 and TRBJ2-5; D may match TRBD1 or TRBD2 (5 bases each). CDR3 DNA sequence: TGTGCCAGCAGCGTAGGAGGGGTGAGAGAGACCCAGTACTTC. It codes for CASSVGGVRETQYF.